This TCR beta chain is drawn from a study of blood T cell repertoires in COVID-19 (TCRdb year 2020). Turning to the overall study: Collaborator samples came from the United States, Italy and Spain and covered acute and convalescent phases of COVID-19. The prospective study material was composed of cDNA or gDNA derived from T cells, B-cell-depleted T cells, or PBMCs. Deeply sampled blood TCRbeta repertoires from subjects exposed to, actively infected with, or recovered from COVID-19 were included in the dataset. The repertoires were released in a freely available public database meant as a resource for research on the immune response to SARS-CoV-2. Samples came from the ongoing ImmuneRACE study (first 160 participants) plus 1,254 subjects from 6 global collaborators. A de-identified subject ID, COVID-19 status, age in years and sex were almost always included in the sample metadata. Where available, HLA class I and class II types were taken from metadata supplied by the sample provider and were not determined by assay-based typing. Study-level results and caveats: The amount of clinical and demographic metadata varied by source and participant and was provided uncurated.

In the prospective study, participants were roughly 18 to 90 years old, resided in under 30 geographic areas of the United States, and were enrolled through a virtual design. Cohort assignment in the prospective study relied on participant-reported clinical history from a screening survey and a study questionnaire. ImmuneRACE Cohort 3 recovered participants were defined by two consecutive negative NP/OP PCR tests, healthcare professional clearance, or symptom resolution. Mobile phlebotomists in the prospective study collected whole blood, serum and a nasopharyngeal or oropharyngeal swab from every participant. Participants in the prospective study had the option to provide additional blood draws and questionnaires over an approximately 2-month period. Prospective study blood samples were shipped either frozen or at room temperature before DNA extraction. The CDR3 runs 15 residues from the cysteine to the phenylalanine. Only the CDR3 part of the read is kept: 45 bases, read in frame from the first base. The germline V gene provides CDR1 MNHEY and CDR2 SVGAGI. V gives up 7 bases and J gives up 7 bases, and the segment between their germline ends measures 17 bases.

TCRbeta CDR3 regions were amplified from genomic DNA using the immunoSEQ Assay, a bias-controlled multiplex PCR. On the authors' methods: The number of nucleated cells in each sample was estimated from the amplification of reference gene primers within the assay. Sequence reads were collapsed and filtered to measure the absolute abundance of every unique TCRbeta CDR3 rearrangement. Productive Simpson clonality was computed per sample as the square root of Simpson's diversity index over productive rearrangements. As stored in TCRdb, this immuneACCESS dataset retains in-frame rearrangements with V and J assigned. A fraction of the clones does not appear; measured against another copy, unresolved V genes explain less than half of the discrepancy, and the remainder lacks a known reason. That table gives V, J and clone size, and the DNA gave D and trimming. The sample table contains 130,000 to 150,000 clones; only one count was recorded for approximately 87% of them. The ten largest clones take up 11% of the sample.

About this clone itself: Its antigen is currently not known. No clone much larger than this one lies a single base away; base qualities are absent.

The chain is assembled from TRBV6-5 and TRBJ1-6, with a weak D call of TRBD1 (6 bases match). The specimen was PBMCs or T cells enriched from blood (not recorded which). The receptor was derived from a man in his 60s who had recovered from COVID-19. The CDR3 in this case is CASKPSTGWNSPLHF. In nucleotides, the sequence is TGTGCCAGCAAACCGTCGACAGGATGGAATTCACCCCTCCACTTT.